The 12 T cell receptor beta chains below all came from one sample that was sequenced in a study of T cells in Graves' hyperthyroidism and ophthalmopathy. Using RNA transcripts as the source, TCR beta CDR3 regions were amplified. In the first-round RT-PCR of the TCR CDR3, the HTBI primer set was used. TCRdb re-called the multiplex PCR reads with MiXCR, one entry per CDR3 protein. Among 400,000 to 500,000 distinct CDR3 sequences listed, about 15% were seen once. The sample taken for sequencing was blood. The receptors were sampled from a woman between 18 and 30 years old with Graves' hyperthyroidism.

On this clonotype itself: Being one base from a much bigger clone, this may be a read error. The chain couples TRBV2 to TRBJ2-2, with 10 nucleotides matching TRBD1. V lost 6 bases, J lost 6 bases, and 7 bases stayed unmatched. CDR1 SNHLY and CDR2 FYNNEI come from the germline V gene. This CDR3 has 15 residues. CDR3 coding DNA: TGTGCCAGCAGCCCGGGACAGGGGTGGGCCGGGGAGCTGTTTTTT. Its translation: CASSPGQGWAGELFF.

This clonotype was seen only a few times. V usage is TRBV11-3 and J usage is TRBJ2-1, with 14 bases fitting TRBD2. The CDR3 covers 18 residues. V gave up 5 bases and J gave up 0 bases; unmatched junction bases: 6. The V gene's germline CDR1 is SGHNT and CDR2 YENEEA. The CDR3: CASSPRLAGGSSYNEQFF. The CDR3 DNA reads TGTGCCAGCAGCCCCCGACTAGCGGGAGGGAGCTCCTACAATGAGCAGTTCTTC.

In this sample, this clonotype turned up many times. The chain recombines TRBV4-1 with TRBJ1-1, with D unclear. The CDR3 spans 13 residues. Trimming removed 4 bases at V and 1 base at J, with 7 bases between. Germline values: CDR1 MGHRA, CDR2 YSYEKL. This chain's CDR3 is CASSPEANTEAFF. CDR3 nucleotides: TGCGCCAGCAGCCCGGAAGCGAACACTGAAGCTTTCTTT.

This clonotype was detected many times. V is TRBV27 and J is TRBJ1-5; maybe TRBD1 (5 bases). The germline V gene encodes CDR1 MNHEY and CDR2 SMNVEV (reference sequence). Trimming stripped 2 bases from V and 6 bases from J, with 8 bases between. This CDR3 contains 13 residues. DNA of the CDR3: TGTGCCAGCAGTTTAGGAGGGACTCAGCCCCAGCATTTT. It codes for CASSLGGTQPQHF.

V is TRBV12-3 or TRBV12-4 and J is TRBJ2-7, with 13 bases matching TRBD2. This CDR3 comprises 16 residues. V shed 5 bases, J shed 5 bases, and the junction held 9 bases outside the gene matches. CDR3 region: CASSLGLAGVSNEQYF. For the CDR3, the DNA is TGTGCCAGCAGTCTCGGACTAGCGGGAGTCAGCAACGAGCAGTACTTC.

In its sample, this clonotype was seen many times. The chain joins TRBV20-1 to TRBJ2-1; 8 bases agree with TRBD1. Germline V gives CDR1 DFQATT, CDR2 SNEGSKA (reference sequence). Trimming at V came to 6 bases and at J to 5 bases, leaving 6 bases not matched to a gene. The CDR3 spans 13 residues. CDR3 DNA sequence: TGCAGTGCACCACAGGGGGAGCACAATGAGCAGTTCTTC. Its translation: CSAPQGEHNEQFF.

The table lists this clonotype with many counts. The chain carries TRBV7-9 and TRBJ2-5; D is uncertain. Germline CDR1 reads SEHNR; CDR2 reads FQNEAQ (reference sequence). CDR3 length: 14 amino acids. V lost 6 bases and J 2 bases, leaving 13 bases between the germline ends. CDR3 in DNA: TGTGCCAGCAGTCAAGGGTCCAGGCAAGAGACCCAGTACTTC. Its translation: CASSQGSRQETQYF.

The chain employs TRBV12-3 or TRBV12-4 and TRBJ1-2, with TRBD1 identical over 8 bases. This CDR3 spans 14 amino acids. V shed 1 base and J 8 bases; nucleotides not matched to a gene: 6. The CDR3 sequence is CASSLGTGKVGYTF. The CDR3 DNA reads as TGTGCCAGCAGTTTAGGGACAGGGAAGGTCGGCTACACCTTC.

The genes are TRBV6-1 and TRBJ2-1; 8 bases are shared with TRBD2. The CDR3 has 14 residues. The germline V gene has CDR1 MNHNS and CDR2 SASEGT. Trimming at V came to 6 bases and at J to 6 bases, leaving 7 bases not matched to a gene. Here the CDR3 reads CASRPPGTSNEQFF. The CDR3 bases are TGTGCCAGCAGGCCCCCTGGGACTAGCAATGAGCAGTTCTTC.

There are many counts of this clonotype. The CDR3 here is CASSFTSGEETQYF. Here the CDR3 DNA reads TGTGCCAGCAGTTTTACTAGCGGGGAAGAGACCCAGTACTTC. The gene calls are TRBV12-3 or TRBV12-4 and TRBJ2-5; TRBD2 matches at 10 bases. The CDR3 contains 14 residues. V gave up 3 bases and J gave up 3 bases; unmatched junction bases: 1.

This clonotype has more than one count but fewer than ten. The chain couples TRBV5-1 to TRBJ2-1; D remains unclear. V was clipped by 0 bases and J by 5 bases, with 6 bases between them. The germline gives CDR1 SGHRS, CDR2 YFSETQ. The CDR3 runs to 13 residues. CDR3 amino acids: CASSLAGHNEQFF. The CDR3 DNA is TGCGCCAGCAGCTTGGCGGGTCACAATGAGCAGTTCTTC.

This rearrangement joins TRBV6-4 to TRBJ2-1; 7 nucleotides agree with TRBD1. Germline-derived CDR1 and CDR2 are MRHNA and SNTAGT. J was trimmed by 6 bases and V by 3 bases; bases with no gene match: 8. CDR3 size: 15 residues. The CDR3 sequence: CASSEQPQGVNEQFF. The CDR3 DNA follows: TGTGCCAGCAGTGAACAACCGCAGGGGGTCAATGAGCAGTTCTTC.